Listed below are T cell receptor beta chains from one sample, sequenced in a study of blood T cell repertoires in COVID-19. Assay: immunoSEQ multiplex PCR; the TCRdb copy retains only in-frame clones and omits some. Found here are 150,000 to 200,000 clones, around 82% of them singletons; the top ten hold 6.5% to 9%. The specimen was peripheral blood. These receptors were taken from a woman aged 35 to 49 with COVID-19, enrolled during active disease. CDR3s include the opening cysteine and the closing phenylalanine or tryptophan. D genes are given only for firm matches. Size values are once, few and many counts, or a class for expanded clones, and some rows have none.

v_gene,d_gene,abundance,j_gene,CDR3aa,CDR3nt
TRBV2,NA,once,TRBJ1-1,CASREQTEAFF,TGTGCCAGCAGAGAACAGACTGAAGCTTTCTTT
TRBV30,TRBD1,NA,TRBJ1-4,CAWGRGQLATNEKLFF,TGTGCCTGGGGCCGGGGACAGCTTGCAACTAATGAAAAACTGTTTTTT
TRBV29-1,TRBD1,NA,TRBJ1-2,CSALGGDRAYGYTF,TGCAGCGCTTTAGGGGGCGACAGGGCCTATGGCTACACCTTC
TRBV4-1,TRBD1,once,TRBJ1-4,CASSPLTGTNEKLFF,TGCGCCAGCAGCCCTCTGACAGGGACTAATGAAAAACTGTTTTTT
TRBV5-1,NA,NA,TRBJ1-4,CASSLFGSNEKLFF,TGCGCCAGCAGCTTGTTCGGGTCCAATGAAAAACTGTTTTTT
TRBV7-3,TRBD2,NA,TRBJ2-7,CASSLFGGRTYEQYF,TGTGCCAGCAGCTTATTCGGCGGGAGGACCTACGAGCAGTACTTC
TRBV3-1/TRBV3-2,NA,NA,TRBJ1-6,CASSQDFSSPLHF,TGTGCCAGCAGCCAAGATTTCTCCTCACCCCTCCACTTT
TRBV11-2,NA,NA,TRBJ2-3,CASSLSYSGLDTDTQYF,TGTGCCAGCAGCTTAAGTTATTCGGGTTTAGACACAGATACGCAGTATTTT
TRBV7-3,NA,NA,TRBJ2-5,CASSSAGADQETQYF,TGTGCCAGCAGCTCCGCGGGGGCAGACCAAGAGACCCAGTACTTC
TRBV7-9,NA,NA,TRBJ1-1,CASSLQGMTEAFF,TGTGCCAGCAGCTTACAGGGCATGACTGAAGCTTTCTTT